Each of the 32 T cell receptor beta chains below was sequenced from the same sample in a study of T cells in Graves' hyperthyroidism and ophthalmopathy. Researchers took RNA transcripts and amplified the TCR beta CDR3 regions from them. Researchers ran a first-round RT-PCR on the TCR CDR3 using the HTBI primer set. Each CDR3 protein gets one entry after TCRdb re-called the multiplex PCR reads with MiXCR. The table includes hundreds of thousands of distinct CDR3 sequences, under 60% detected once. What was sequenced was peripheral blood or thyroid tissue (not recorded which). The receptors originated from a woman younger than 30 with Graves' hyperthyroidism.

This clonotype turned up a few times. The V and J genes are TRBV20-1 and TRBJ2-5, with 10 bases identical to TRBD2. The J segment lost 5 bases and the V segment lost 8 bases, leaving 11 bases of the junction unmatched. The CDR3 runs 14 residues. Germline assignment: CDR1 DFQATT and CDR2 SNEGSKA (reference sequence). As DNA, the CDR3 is TGCAGTACTATTCTAGCGGGAGACTGGGAGACCCAGTACTTC. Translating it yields CSTILAGDWETQYF.

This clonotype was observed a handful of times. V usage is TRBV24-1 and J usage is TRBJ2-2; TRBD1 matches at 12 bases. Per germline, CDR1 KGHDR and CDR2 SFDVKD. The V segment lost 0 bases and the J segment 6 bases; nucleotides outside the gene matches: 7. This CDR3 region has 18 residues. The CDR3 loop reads CATSDLTGQGASAGELFF. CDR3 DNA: TGTGCCACCAGTGATTTGACGGGACAGGGGGCTAGCGCCGGGGAGCTGTTTTTT.

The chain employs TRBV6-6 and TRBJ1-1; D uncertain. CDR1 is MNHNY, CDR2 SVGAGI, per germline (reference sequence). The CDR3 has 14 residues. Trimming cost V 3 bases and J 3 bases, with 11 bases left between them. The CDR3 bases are TGTGCCAGCAGTTATTTGGGCCGGGACACTGAAGCTTTCTTT. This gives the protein CASSYLGRDTEAFF.

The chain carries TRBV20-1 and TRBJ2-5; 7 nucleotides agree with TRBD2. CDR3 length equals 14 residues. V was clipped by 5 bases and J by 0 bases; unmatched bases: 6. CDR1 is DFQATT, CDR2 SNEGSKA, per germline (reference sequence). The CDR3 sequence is CSAGGDYYQETQYF. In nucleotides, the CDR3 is TGCAGTGCTGGGGGGGACTACTACCAAGAGACCCAGTACTTC.

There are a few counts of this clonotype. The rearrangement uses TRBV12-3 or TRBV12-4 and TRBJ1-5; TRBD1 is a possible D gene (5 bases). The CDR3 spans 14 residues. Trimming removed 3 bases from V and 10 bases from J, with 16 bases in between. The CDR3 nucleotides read TGTGCCAGCAGTTTGGTGGGAGGGGATGGACCCCAGCATTTT. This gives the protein CASSLVGGDGPQHF.

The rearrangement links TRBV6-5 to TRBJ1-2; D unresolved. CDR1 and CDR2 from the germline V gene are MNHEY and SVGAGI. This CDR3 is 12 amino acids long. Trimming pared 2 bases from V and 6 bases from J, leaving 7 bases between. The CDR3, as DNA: TGTGCCAGCAGTTACCCCCTGGATGGCTACACCTTC. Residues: CASSYPLDGYTF.

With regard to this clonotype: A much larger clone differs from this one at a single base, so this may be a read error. The CDR3: CSARVQGLWATFF. The CDR3 DNA is TGCAGTGCTAGAGTTCAGGGACTCTGGGCAACTTTCTTT. The rearrangement links TRBV20-1 to TRBJ1-1, with a possible D match to TRBD1 (5 bases). Germline V gene data show CDR1 as DFQATT and CDR2 as SNEGSKA (reference sequence). The V end was cut by 1 base, the J end by 12 bases, with 18 bases between. The CDR3 contains 13 residues.

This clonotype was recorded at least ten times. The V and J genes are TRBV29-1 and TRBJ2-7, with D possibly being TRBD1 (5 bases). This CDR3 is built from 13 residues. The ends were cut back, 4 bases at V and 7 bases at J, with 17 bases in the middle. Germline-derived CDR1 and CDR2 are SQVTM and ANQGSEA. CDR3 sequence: CSVVRAGSFEQYF. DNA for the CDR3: TGCAGCGTTGTCAGGGCAGGGTCTTTTGAGCAGTACTTC.

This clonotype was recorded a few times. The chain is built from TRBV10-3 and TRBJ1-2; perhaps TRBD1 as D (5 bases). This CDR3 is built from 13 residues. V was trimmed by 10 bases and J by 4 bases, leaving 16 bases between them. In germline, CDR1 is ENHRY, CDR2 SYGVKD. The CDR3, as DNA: TGTGCCAGCACCAAGACAGACGCCTATGGCTACACCTTC. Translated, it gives CASTKTDAYGYTF.

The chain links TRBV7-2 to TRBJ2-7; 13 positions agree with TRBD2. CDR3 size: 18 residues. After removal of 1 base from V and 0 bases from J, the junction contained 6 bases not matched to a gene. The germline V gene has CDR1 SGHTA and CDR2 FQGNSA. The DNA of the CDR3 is TGTGCCAGCAGCTTAGTGGCGACTAGCGGGAGGTACTCCTACGAGCAGTACTTC. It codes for CASSLVATSGRYSYEQYF.

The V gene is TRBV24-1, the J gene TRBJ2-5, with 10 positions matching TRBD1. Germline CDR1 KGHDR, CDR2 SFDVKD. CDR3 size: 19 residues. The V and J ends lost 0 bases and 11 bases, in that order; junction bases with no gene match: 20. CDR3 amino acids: CATSDLPGTGVERESVQYF. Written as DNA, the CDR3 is TGTGCCACCAGTGATTTGCCCGGGACAGGGGTGGAGCGGGAGTCTGTGCAGTACTTC.

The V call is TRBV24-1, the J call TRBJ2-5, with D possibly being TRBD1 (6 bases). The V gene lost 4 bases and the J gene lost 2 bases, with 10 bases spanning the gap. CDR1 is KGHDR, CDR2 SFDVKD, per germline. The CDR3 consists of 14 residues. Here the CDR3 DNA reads TGTGCCACCAGTGAACCGGACAGACAAGAGACCCAGTACTTC. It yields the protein CATSEPDRQETQYF.

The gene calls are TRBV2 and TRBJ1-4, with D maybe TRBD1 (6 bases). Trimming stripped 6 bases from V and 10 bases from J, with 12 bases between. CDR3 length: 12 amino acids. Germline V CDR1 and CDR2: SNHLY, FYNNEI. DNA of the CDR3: TGTGCCAGCAGCGGGACATCCGGAAAACTGTTTTTT. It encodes CASSGTSGKLFF.

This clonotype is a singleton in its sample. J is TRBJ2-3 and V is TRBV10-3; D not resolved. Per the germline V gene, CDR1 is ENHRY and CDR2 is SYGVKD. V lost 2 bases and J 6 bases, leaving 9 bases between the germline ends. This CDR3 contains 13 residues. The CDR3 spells CAISEVDEDTQYF. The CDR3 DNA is TGTGCCATCAGTGAGGTCGATGAGGATACGCAGTATTTT.

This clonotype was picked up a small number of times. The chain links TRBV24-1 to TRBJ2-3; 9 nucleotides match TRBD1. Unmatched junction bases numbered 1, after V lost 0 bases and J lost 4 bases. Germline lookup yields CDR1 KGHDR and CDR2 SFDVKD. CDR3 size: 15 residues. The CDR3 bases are TGTGCCACCAGTGATTTGGGACAGGGGTCAGATACGCAGTATTTT. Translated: CATSDLGQGSDTQYF.

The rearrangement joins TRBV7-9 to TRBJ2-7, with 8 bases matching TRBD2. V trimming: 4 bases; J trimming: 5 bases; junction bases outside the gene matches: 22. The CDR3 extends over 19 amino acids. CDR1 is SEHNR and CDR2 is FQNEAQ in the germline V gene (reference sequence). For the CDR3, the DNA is TGTGCCAGCAGCTCCCCCCGACTAGCGACGAAAAAGAAGGACAACGAGCAGTACTTC. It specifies CASSSPRLATKKKDNEQYF.

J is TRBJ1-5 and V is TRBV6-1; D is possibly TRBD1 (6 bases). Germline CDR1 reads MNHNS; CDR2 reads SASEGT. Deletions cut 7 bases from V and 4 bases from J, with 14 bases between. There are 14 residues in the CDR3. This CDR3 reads CASNLGHRNQPQHF. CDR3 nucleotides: TGTGCCAGCAATCTGGGACACCGAAATCAGCCCCAGCATTTT.

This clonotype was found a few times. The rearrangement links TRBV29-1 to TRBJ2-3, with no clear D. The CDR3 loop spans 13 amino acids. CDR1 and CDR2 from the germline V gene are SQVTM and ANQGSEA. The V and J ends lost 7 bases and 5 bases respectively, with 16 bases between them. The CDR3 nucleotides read TGCAGCGGCCGAGAGATCCTTGAAGATACGCAGTATTTT. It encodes CSGREILEDTQYF.

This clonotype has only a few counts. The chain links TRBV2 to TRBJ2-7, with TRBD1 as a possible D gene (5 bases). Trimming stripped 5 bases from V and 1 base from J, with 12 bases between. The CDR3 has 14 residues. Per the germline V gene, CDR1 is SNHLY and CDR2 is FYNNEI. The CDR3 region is CASSFTRQSYEQYF. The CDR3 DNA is TGTGCCAGCAGTTTTACTCGACAGTCCTACGAGCAGTACTTC.

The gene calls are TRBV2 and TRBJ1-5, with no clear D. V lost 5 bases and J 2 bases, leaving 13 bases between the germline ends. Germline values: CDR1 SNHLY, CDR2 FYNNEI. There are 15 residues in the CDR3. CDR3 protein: CASSKTPGGNQPQHF. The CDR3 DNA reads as TGTGCCAGCAGTAAGACCCCGGGAGGCAATCAGCCCCAGCATTTT.

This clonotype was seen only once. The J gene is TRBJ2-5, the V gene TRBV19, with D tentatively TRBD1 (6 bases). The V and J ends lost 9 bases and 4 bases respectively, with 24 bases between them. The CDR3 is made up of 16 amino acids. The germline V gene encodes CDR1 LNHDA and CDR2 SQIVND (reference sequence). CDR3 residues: CASSLSQGLSGETQYF. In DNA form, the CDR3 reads TGTGCCAGCAGTTTAAGTCAGGGGCTGTCAGGAGAGACCCAGTACTTC. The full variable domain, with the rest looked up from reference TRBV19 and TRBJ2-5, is DGGITQSPKYLFRKEGQNVTLSCEQNLNHDAMYWYRQDPGQGLRLIYYSQIVNDFQKGDIAEGYSVSREKKESFPLTVTSAQKNPTAFYLCASSLSQGLSGETQYFGPGTRLLVL.

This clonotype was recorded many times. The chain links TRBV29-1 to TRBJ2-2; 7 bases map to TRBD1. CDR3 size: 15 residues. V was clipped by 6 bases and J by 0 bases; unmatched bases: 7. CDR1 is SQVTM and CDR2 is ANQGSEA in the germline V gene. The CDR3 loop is CSVAGTETNTGELFF. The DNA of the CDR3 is TGCAGCGTGGCCGGGACAGAGACGAACACCGGGGAGCTGTTTTTT.

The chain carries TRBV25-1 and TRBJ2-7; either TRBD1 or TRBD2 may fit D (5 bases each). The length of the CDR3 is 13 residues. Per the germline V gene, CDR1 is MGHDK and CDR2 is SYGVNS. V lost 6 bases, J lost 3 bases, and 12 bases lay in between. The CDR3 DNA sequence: TGTGCCAGCAGGGAGCCGGGACGCTACGAGCAGTACTTC. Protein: CASREPGRYEQYF.

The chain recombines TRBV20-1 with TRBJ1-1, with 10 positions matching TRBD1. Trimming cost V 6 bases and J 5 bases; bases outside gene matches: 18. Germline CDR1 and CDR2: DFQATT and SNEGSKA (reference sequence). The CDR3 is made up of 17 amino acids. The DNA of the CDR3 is TGCAGTGCACTTATAGTGTGGGACAGGGGTTACTGTACTGAAGCTTTCTTT. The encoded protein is CSALIVWDRGYCTEAFF.

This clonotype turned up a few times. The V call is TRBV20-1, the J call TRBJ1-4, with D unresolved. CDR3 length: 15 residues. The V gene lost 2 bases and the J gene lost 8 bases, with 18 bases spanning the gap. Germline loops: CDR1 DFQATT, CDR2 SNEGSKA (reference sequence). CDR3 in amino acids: CSARPGQDFGEKLFF. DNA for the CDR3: TGCAGTGCTAGACCCGGTCAGGACTTTGGCGAAAAACTGTTTTTT.

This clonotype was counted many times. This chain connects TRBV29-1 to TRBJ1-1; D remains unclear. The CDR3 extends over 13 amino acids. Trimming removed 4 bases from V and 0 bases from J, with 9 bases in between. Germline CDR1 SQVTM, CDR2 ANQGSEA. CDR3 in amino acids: CSVVGRVNTEAFF. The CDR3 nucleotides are TGCAGCGTTGTGGGCAGAGTGAACACTGAAGCTTTCTTT. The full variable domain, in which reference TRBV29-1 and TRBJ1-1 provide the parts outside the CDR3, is SAVISQKPSRDICQRGTSLTIQCQVDSQVTMMFWYRQQPGQSLTLIATANQGSEATYESGFVIDKFPISRPNLTFSTLTVSNMSPEDSSIYLCSVVGRVNTEAFFGQGTRLTVV.

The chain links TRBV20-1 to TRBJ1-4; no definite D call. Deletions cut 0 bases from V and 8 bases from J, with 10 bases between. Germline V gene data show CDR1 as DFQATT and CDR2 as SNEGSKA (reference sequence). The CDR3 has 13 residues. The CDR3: CSAREGREEKLFF. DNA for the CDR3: TGCAGTGCTAGAGAAGGAAGAGAGGAAAAACTGTTTTTT.

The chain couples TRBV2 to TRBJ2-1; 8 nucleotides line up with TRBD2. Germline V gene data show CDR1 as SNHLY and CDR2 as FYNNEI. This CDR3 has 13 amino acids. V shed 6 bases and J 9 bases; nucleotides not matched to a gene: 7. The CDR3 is CASSTGTRGEQFF. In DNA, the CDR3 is TGTGCCAGCAGCACCGGGACTAGAGGTGAGCAGTTCTTC.

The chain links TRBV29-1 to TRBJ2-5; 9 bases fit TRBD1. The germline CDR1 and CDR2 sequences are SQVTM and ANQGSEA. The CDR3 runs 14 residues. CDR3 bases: TGCAGTCCCCTGGGACAGGGCGGACAAGAGACCCAGTACTTC. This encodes CSPLGQGGQETQYF.

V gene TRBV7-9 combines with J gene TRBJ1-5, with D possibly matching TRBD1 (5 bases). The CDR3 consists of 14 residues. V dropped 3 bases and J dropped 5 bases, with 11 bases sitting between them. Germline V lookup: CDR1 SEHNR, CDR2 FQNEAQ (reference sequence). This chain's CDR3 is CASSLGRVDQPQHF. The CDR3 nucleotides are TGTGCCAGCAGCTTGGGCAGGGTTGATCAGCCCCAGCATTTT.

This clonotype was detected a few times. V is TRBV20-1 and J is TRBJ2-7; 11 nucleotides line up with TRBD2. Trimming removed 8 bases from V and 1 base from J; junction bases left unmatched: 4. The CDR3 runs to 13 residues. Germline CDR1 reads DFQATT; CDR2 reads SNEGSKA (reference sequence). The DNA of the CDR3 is TGCAGTACTCTAGCGGGAGGATCCTACGAGCAGTACTTC. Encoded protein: CSTLAGGSYEQYF.

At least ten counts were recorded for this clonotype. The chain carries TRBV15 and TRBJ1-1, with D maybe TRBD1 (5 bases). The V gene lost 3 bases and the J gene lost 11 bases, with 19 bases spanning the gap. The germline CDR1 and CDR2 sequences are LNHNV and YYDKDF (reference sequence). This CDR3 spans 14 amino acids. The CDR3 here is CATSRELRDRQAFF. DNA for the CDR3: TGTGCCACCAGCAGGGAACTTCGTGACAGACAGGCTTTCTTT. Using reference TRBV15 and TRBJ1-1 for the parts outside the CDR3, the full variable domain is DAMVIQNPRYQVTQFGKPVTLSCSQTLNHNVMYWYQQKSSQAPKLLFHYYDKDFNNEADTPDNFQSRRPNTSFCFLDIRSPGLGDTAMYLCATSRELRDRQAFFGQGTRLTVV.